This passage covers 8 T cell receptor beta chains from one sample sequenced in a study of monozygotic twins with inflammatory bowel disease. TCRdb reprocessed the 5' RACE reads and stores each CDR3 protein as one record, lacking DNA. The listing contains 200,000 to 250,000 distinct CDR3 sequences. The specimen sequenced was blood. The receptors stem from a human donor with ulcerative colitis or Crohn's disease, or a healthy co-twin of an affected twin (not recorded which).

CDR3 protein: CSVESNQARAFF. The chain carries TRBV29-1 and TRBJ1-1. The CDR3 length is 12 residues. The germline V gene has CDR1 SQVTM and CDR2 ANQGSEA.

This sequence joins TRBV10-3 and TRBJ2-3; TCRdb gives TRBD1 as the D gene, but with no DNA this cannot be confirmed. CDR3 length: 17 amino acids. The germline gives CDR1 ENHRY, CDR2 SYGVKD. CDR3 in amino acids: CAISEPMGTGRTDTQYF.

This chain connects TRBV28 to TRBJ1-5. Germline lookup yields CDR1 MDHEN and CDR2 SYDVKM. The CDR3 spans 12 residues. The CDR3 spells CASSLEVQPQHF.

This chain uses TRBV11-2 with TRBJ2-2; checking the TCRdb D call of TRBD1 is not possible without DNA. Germline CDR1 is SGHAT and CDR2 is FQNNGV. The CDR3 loop spans 13 amino acids. CDR3 sequence reads: CASRPQGSGELFF.

The genes are TRBV27 and TRBJ2-7; TCRdb gives TRBD2 as the D gene, but with no DNA this cannot be confirmed. The CDR3 is 16 residues long. Germline V gives CDR1 MNHEY, CDR2 SMNVEV (reference sequence). The CDR3 loop reads CASTIRDVPGCYEQYF.

This chain joins TRBV6-5 and TRBJ1-1. This CDR3 contains 14 residues. From germline, CDR1 is MNHEY and CDR2 SVGAGI. The CDR3 region is CASSYKGMNTEAFF.

This chain uses TRBV19 with TRBJ2-1; as DNA is missing, the TRBD2 call by TCRdb cannot be tested. Looked up from germline, CDR1 is LNHDA and CDR2 is SQIVND (reference sequence). The CDR3 consists of 15 residues. The CDR3 loop reads CASSIVDYGGNEQFF.

V is TRBV20-1 and J is TRBJ2-1. The CDR3 length is 11 residues. CDR1 is DFQATT and CDR2 is SNEGSKA in the germline V gene (reference sequence). CDR3 region: CSARGNNEQFF.